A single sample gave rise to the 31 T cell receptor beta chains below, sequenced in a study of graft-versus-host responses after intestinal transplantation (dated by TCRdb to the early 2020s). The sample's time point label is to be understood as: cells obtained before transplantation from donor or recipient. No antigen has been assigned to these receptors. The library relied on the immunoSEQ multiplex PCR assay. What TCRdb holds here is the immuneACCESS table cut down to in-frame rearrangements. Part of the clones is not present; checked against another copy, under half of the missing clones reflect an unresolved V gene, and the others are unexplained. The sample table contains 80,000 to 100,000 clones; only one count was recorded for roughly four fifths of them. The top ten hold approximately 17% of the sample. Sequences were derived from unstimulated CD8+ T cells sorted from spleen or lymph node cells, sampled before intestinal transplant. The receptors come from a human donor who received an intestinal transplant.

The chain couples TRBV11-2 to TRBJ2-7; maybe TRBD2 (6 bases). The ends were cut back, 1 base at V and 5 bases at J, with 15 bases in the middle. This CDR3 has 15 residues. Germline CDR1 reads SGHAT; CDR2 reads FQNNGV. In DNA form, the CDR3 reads TGTGCCAGCAGCTTAGTTGTCAGGGAGGAGGACGAGCAGTACTTC. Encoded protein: CASSLVVREEDEQYF.

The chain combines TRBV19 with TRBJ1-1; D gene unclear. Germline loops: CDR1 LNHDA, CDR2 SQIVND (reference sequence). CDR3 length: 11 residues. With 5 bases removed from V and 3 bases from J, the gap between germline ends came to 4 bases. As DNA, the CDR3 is TGTGCCAGTAGTCTGCACACTGAAGCTTTCTTT. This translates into CASSLHTEAFF.

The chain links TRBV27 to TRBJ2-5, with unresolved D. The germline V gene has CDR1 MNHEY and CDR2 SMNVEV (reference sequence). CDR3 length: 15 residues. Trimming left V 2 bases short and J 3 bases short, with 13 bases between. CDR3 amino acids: CASSLTAGTKETQYF. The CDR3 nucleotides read TGTGCCAGCAGTTTAACGGCAGGCACGAAAGAGACCCAGTACTTC.

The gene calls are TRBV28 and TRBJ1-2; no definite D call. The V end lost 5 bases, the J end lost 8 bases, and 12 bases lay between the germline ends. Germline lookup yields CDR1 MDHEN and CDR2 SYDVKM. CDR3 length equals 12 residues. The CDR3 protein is CASSRRGGGYTF. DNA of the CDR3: TGTGCCAGCAGTCGCCGGGGTGGCGGCTACACCTTC.

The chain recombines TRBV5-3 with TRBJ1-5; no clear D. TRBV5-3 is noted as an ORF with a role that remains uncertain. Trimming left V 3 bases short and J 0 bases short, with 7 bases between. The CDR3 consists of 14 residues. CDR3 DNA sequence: TGTGCCAGAAGCTACCCATCTAGCAATCAGCCCCAGCATTTT. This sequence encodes CARSYPSSNQPQHF.

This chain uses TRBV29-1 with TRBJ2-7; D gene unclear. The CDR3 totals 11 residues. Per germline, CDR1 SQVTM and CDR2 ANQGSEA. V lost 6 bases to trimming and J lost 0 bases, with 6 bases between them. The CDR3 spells CSVFTSYEQYF. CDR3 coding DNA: TGCAGCGTCTTCACCTCCTACGAGCAGTACTTC.

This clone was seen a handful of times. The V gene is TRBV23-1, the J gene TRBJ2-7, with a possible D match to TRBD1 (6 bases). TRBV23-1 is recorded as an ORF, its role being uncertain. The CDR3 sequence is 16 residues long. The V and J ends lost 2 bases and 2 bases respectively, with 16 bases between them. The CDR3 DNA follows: TGCGCCAGCAGTCAAACCCCCGGACAGCGTACCTACGAGCAGTACTTC. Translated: CASSQTPGQRTYEQYF.

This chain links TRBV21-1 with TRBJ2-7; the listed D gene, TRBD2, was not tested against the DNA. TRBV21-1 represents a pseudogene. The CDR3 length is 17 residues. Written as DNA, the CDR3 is TGTGCCAGAGAAAATCGATTAGCGGGCCCGAGCTCCTACGAGCAGTACTTC. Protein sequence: CARENRLAGPSSYEQYF.

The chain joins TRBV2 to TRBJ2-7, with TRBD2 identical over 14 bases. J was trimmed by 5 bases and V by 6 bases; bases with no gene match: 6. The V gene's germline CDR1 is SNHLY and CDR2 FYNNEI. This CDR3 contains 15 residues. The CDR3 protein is CASRATSGRADEQYF. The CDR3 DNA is TGTGCCAGCAGGGCGACTAGCGGGAGGGCCGACGAGCAGTACTTC.

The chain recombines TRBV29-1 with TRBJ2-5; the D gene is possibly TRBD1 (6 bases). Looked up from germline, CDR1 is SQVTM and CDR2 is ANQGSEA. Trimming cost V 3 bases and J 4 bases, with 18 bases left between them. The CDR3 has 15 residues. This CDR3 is CSVEKGESRRETQYF. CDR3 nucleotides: TGCAGCGTTGAGAAGGGGGAAAGCAGACGAGAGACCCAGTACTTC.

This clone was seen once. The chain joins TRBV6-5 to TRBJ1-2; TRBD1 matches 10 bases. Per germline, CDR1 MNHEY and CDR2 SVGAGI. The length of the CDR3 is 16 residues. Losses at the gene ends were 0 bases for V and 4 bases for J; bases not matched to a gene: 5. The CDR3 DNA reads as TGTGCCAGCAGTTACTCCGGGACAGGGGTTGTCTATGGCTACACCTTC. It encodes CASSYSGTGVVYGYTF.

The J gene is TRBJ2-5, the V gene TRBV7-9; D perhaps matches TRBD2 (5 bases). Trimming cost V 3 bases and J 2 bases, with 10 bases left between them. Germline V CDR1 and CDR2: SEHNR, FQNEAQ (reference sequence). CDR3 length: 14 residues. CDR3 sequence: CASSFWRTQETQYF. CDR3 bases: TGTGCCAGCAGCTTCTGGCGGACTCAAGAGACCCAGTACTTC.

CDR3 in amino acids: CASTLGPSGNEQFF. The CDR3 DNA follows: TGTGCCAGTACCCTGGGACCCTCCGGGAATGAGCAGTTCTTC. This chain connects TRBV19 to TRBJ2-1; D may be TRBD1 or TRBD2 (5 bases each). In germline, CDR1 is LNHDA, CDR2 SQIVND (reference sequence). Deletions cut 7 bases from V and 7 bases from J, with 17 bases between. This CDR3 comprises 14 residues.

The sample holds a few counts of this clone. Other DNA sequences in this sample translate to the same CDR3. CDR3 in amino acids: CASSQDGGQGAGYYEQYF. Here the CDR3 DNA reads TGTGCCAGCAGCCAAGATGGGGGTCAGGGGGCCGGGTATTACGAGCAGTACTTC. V gene TRBV4-2 combines with J gene TRBJ2-7; 8 bases map to TRBD1. The length of the CDR3 is 18 residues. Germline values: CDR1 LGHNA, CDR2 YNFKEQ. V gave up 0 bases and J gave up 4 bases; unmatched junction bases: 14.

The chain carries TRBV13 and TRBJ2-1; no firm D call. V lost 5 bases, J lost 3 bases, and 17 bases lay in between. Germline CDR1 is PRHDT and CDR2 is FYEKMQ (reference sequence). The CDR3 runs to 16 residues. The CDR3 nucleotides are TGTGCCAGCAGCACCTCAGCATCCTATAACTACAATGAGCAGTTCTTC. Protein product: CASSTSASYNYNEQFF.

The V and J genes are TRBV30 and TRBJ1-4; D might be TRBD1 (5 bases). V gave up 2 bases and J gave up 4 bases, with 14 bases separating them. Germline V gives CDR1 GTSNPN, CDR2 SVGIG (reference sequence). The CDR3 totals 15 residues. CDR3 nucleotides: TGTGCCTGGAGTTCCCCGATTCAGGGTAATGAAAAACTGTTTTTT. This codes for CAWSSPIQGNEKLFF. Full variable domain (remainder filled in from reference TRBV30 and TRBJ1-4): SQTIHQWPATLVQPVGSPLSLECTVEGTSNPNLYWYRQAAGRGLQLLFYSVGIGQISSEVPQNLSASRPQDRQFILSSKKLLLSDSGFYLCAWSSPIQGNEKLFFGSGTQLSVL.

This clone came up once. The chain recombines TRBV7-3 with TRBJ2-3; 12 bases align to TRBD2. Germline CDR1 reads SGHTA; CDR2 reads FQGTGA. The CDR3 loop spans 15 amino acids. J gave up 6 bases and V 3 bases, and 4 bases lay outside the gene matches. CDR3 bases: TGTGCCAGCAGCTTTCTAGCGGGGGGGCTTGATACGCAGTATTTT. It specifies CASSFLAGGLDTQYF.

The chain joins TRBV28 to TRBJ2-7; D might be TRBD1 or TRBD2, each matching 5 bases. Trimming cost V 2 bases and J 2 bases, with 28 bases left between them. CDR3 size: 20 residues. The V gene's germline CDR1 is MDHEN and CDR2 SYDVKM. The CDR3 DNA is TGTGCCAGCAGTTTAAACGCCTTCTCAGAGGGGTCCGGTCCCGCCTACGAGCAGTACTTC. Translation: CASSLNAFSEGSGPAYEQYF.

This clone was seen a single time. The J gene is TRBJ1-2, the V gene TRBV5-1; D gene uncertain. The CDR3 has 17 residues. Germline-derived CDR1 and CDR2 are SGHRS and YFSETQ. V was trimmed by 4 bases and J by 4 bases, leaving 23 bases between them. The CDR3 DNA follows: TGCGCCAGCAGCCCTTCCGAAAACGGGGAGGGTGGCTATGGCTACACCTTC. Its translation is CASSPSENGEGGYGYTF.

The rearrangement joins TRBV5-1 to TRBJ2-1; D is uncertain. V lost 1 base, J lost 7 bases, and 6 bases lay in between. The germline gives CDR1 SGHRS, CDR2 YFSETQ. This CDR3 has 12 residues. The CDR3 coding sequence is TGCGCCAGCAGCTTGTATAGGAATGAGCAGTTCTTC. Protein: CASSLYRNEQFF.

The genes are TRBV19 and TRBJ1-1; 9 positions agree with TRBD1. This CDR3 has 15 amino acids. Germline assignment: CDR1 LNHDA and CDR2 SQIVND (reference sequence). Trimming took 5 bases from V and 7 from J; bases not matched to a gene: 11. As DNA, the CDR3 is TGTGCCAGTAGTGGCCCGGGACAGGGTAGTGGTGAAGCTTTCTTT. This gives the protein CASSGPGQGSGEAFF.

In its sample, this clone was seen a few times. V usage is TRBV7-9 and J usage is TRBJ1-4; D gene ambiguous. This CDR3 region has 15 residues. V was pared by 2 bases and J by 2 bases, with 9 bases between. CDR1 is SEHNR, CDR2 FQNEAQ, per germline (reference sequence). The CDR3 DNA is TGTGCCAGCAGCTTACGTCAGGCTACTAATGAAAAACTGTTTTTT. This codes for CASSLRQATNEKLFF.

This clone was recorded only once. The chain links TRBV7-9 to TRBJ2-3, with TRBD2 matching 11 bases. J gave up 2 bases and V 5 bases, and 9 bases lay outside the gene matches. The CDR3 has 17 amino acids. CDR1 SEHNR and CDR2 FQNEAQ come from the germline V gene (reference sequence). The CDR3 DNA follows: TGTGCCAGCAGCGTCCGAACTAGCGGGAGAATCACAGATACGCAGTATTTT. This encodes CASSVRTSGRITDTQYF.

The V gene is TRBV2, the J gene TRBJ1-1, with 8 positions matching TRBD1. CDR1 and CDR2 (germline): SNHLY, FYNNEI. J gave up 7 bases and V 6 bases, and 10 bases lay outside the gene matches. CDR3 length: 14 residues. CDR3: CASSATGAAYEAFF. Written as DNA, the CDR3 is TGTGCCAGCAGCGCGACAGGGGCCGCTTATGAAGCTTTCTTT. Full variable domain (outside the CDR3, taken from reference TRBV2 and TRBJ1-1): EPEVTQTPSHQVTQMGQEVILRCVPISNHLYFYWYRQILGQKVEFLVSFYNNEISEKSEIFDDQFSVERPDGSNFTLKIRSTKLEDSAMYFCASSATGAAYEAFFGQGTRLTVV.

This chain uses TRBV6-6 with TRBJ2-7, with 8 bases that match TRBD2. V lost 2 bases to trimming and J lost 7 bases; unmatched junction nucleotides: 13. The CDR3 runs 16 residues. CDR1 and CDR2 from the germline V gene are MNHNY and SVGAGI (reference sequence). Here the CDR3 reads CASSYVGRGAVDEQYF. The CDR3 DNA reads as TGTGCCAGCAGTTACGTGGGGCGGGGGGCGGTTGATGAGCAGTACTTC.

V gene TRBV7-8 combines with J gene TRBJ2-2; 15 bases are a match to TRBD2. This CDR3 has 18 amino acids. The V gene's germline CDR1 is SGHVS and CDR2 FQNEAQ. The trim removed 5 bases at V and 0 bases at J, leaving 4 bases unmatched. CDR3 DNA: TGTGCCAGCAGCCATGGGACTAGCGGGAGGACGAACACCGGGGAGCTGTTTTTT. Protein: CASSHGTSGRTNTGELFF.

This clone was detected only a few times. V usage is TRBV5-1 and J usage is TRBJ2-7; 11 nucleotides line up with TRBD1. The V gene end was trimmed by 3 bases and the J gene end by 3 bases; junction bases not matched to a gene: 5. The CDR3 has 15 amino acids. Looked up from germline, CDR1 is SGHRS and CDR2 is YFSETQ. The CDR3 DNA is TGCGCCAGCAGCTCCGGACAGGGGGCTTTCTACGAGCAGTACTTC. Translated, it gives CASSSGQGAFYEQYF. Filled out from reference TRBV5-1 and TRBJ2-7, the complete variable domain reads KAGVTQTPRYLIKTRGQQVTLSCSPISGHRSVSWYQQTPGQGLQFLFEYFSETQRNKGNFPGRFSGRQFSNSRSEMNVSTLELGDSALYLCASSSGQGAFYEQYFGPGTRLTVT.

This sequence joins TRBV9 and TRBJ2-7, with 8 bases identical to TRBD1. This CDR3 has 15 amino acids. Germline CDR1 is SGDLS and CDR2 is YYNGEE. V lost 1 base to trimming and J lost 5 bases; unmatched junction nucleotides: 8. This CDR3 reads CASSVSPRGHDEQYF. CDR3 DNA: TGTGCCAGCAGCGTAAGCCCCAGGGGGCATGACGAGCAGTACTTC.

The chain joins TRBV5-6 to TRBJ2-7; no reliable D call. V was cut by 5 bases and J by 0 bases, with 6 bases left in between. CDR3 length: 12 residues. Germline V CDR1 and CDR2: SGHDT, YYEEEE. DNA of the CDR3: TGTGCCAGCAGGTCTAGCTCCTACGAGCAGTACTTC. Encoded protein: CASRSSSYEQYF.

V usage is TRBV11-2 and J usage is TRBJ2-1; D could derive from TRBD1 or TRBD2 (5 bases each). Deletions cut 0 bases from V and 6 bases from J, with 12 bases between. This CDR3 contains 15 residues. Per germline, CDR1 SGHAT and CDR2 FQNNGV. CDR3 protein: CASSLDTGTINEQFF. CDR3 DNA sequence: TGTGCCAGCAGCTTAGATACCGGGACCATCAATGAGCAGTTCTTC.

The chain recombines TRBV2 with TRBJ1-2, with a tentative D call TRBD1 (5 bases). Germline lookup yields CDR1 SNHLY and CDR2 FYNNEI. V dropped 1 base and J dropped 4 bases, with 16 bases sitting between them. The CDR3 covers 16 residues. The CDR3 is CASSEETGRMSYGYTF. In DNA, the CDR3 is TGTGCCAGCAGTGAAGAGACGGGACGGATGTCCTATGGCTACACCTTC.